The 21 T cell receptor beta chains listed next were all sequenced from one sample in a study. TCRdb processed the 5' RACE reads anew with MiXCR; each CDR3 protein has one entry. The sample has approximately 41,000 distinct CDR3 sequences, roughly 29% seen once. The sample was memory CD4+ T cells sorted from a lymph node. Regarding subset: memory CD4+ T cells, CD4+CD45RO+CD25-. These receptors were obtained from a female donor with breast cancer.

The chain uses TRBV10-3 and TRBJ2-6; 8 bases fit TRBD1. V shed 6 bases and J 4 bases; nucleotides not matched to a gene: 5. The CDR3 extends over 15 amino acids. Germline CDR1 reads ENHRY; CDR2 reads SYGVKD. CDR3 nucleotide sequence: TGTGCCATCAGCGACAGGGGAGAGGGGGCCAACGTCCTGACTTTC. Its protein is CAISDRGEGANVLTF.

This clonotype was counted a few times. This chain links TRBV9 with TRBJ2-2, with D uncertain. The germline V gene encodes CDR1 SGDLS and CDR2 YYNGEE. V lost 6 bases and J lost 5, with 11 bases in between. The CDR3 contains 13 residues. CDR3 protein: CASTRGRTGELFF. The CDR3 bases are TGTGCCAGCACCAGAGGCAGGACCGGGGAGCTGTTTTTT.

The chain couples TRBV7-3 to TRBJ2-1; the D gene is possibly TRBD2 (6 bases). Between the trimmed V and J ends, which lost 1 base and 8 bases, there was a span of 12 bases. Germline V gene lookup returns CDR1 SGHTA and CDR2 FQGTGA. The CDR3 has 14 amino acids. CDR3: CASSLKLAGDEQFF. In DNA, the CDR3 is TGTGCCAGCAGCTTAAAACTAGCAGGCGATGAGCAGTTCTTC.

The table lists this clonotype with a few counts. The chain has TRBV6-2 or TRBV6-3 and TRBJ1-5; D is unclear. CDR1 and CDR2 (germline): MNHEY, SVGEGT. There are 12 residues in the CDR3. Trimming took off 5 bases at V and 5 bases at J, with 7 bases between the two ends. The CDR3 is CASSAFDQPQHF. Here the CDR3 DNA reads TGTGCCAGCAGTGCCTTTGATCAGCCCCAGCATTTT.

Points on this clonotype: A single base separates this from a much larger clone, so it may be a read error. The chain is built from TRBV5-1 and TRBJ2-3; TRBD2 agrees at 8 bases. CDR1 is SGHRS, CDR2 YFSETQ, per germline. CDR3 length: 14 amino acids. The CDR3 DNA is TGCACCAGCAGCTTCCAGCGGGGGAGGGATACGCAGTATTTT. Its translation: CTSSFQRGRDTQYF. The whole variable domain, remainder taken from reference TRBV5-1 and TRBJ2-3, is KAGVTQTPRYLIKTRGQQVTLSCSPISGHRSVSWYQQTPGQGLQFLFEYFSETQRNKGNFPGRFSGRQFSNSRSEMNVSTLELGDSALYLCTSSFQRGRDTQYFGPGTRLTVL.

This chain joins TRBV5-1 and TRBJ2-1; 9 bases are shared with TRBD2. There are 13 residues in the CDR3. Germline V gene sequence: CDR1 SGHRS, CDR2 YFSETQ. The V segment lost 6 bases and the J segment 7 bases; nucleotides outside the gene matches: 5. The CDR3: CASNSGSGNEQFF. CDR3 in DNA: TGCGCCAGCAATAGCGGGAGTGGTAATGAGCAGTTCTTC.

Only a few counts were recorded for this clonotype. V and J are TRBV7-9 and TRBJ2-7; D perhaps matches TRBD2 (5 bases). CDR1 is SEHNR, CDR2 FQNEAQ, per germline (reference sequence). The V and J ends lost 1 base and 1 base respectively, with 11 bases between them. The CDR3 totals 15 residues. In DNA, the CDR3 is TGTGCCAGCAGCTTAGTAGCCCGAGGGTCCTACGAGCAGTACTTC. It encodes CASSLVARGSYEQYF.

Concerning this clonotype itself: A read error may produce the germline difference seen at one junction end. V and J are TRBV28 and TRBJ2-7; D remains ambiguous. CDR3 length: 11 amino acids. CDR1 and CDR2 (germline): MDHEN, SYDVKM. As DNA, the CDR3 is TGTGCCAGCAGTTTCCCCGGCATGATAGACTTC. As protein: CASSFPGMIDF.

This sequence joins TRBV28 and TRBJ2-2, with a weak D call TRBD2 (6 bases). Trimming pared 6 bases from V and 4 bases from J, leaving 21 bases between. Looked up from germline, CDR1 is MDHEN and CDR2 is SYDVKM. The CDR3 length is 17 residues. The DNA for the CDR3 is TGTGCCAGCAGCCCTTCTATGACGGGAGACCTCACCGGGGAGCTGTTTTTT. This gives the protein CASSPSMTGDLTGELFF.

The chain has TRBV7-2 and TRBJ2-5; D perhaps matches TRBD1 (5 bases). Germline-derived CDR1 and CDR2 are SGHTA and FQGNSA. The CDR3 totals 14 residues. Trimming took off 1 base at V and 2 bases at J, with 8 bases between the two ends. The CDR3 loop reads CASSLVQGQETQYF. The CDR3, as DNA: TGTGCCAGCAGCTTAGTCCAGGGTCAAGAGACCCAGTACTTC.

This clonotype has more than one count but fewer than ten. V usage is TRBV9 and J usage is TRBJ1-3; D is unresolved. Germline CDR1 SGDLS, CDR2 YYNGEE. The CDR3 runs to 15 residues. V gave up 0 bases and J gave up 2 bases, with 9 bases separating them. CDR3 amino acids: CASSVVGDTGNTIYF. In DNA, the CDR3 is TGTGCCAGCAGCGTAGTTGGGGATACTGGAAACACCATATATTTT.

The chain carries TRBV7-8 and TRBJ1-5; D call uncertain. Germline V gene sequence: CDR1 SGHVS, CDR2 FQNEAQ. The CDR3 is 12 amino acids. V was clipped by 8 bases and J by 2 bases, with 7 bases between them. For the CDR3, the DNA is TGTGCCAGCCGCATGGGCAATCAGCCCCAGCATTTT. Protein sequence: CASRMGNQPQHF.

This clonotype was observed many times. The gene calls are TRBV29-1 and TRBJ2-5, with D perhaps TRBD1 (5 bases). Trimming removed 0 bases at V and 5 bases at J, with 13 bases between. The CDR3 contains 14 residues. Germline V CDR1 and CDR2: SQVTM, ANQGSEA. This CDR3 reads CSVEDGRGVETQYF. In DNA form, the CDR3 reads TGCAGCGTTGAAGATGGTAGGGGTGTCGAGACCCAGTACTTC.

J is TRBJ1-1 and V is TRBV5-1; maybe TRBD1 (6 bases). In germline, CDR1 is SGHRS, CDR2 YFSETQ. V was trimmed by 0 bases and J by 0 bases, leaving 9 bases between them. The CDR3 is 15 residues long. The CDR3 reads CASSLEGGMNTEAFF. The CDR3 nucleotides read TGCGCCAGCAGCTTGGAAGGGGGAATGAACACTGAAGCTTTCTTT.

Points on this clonotype: Being one base from a much bigger clone, this may be a read error. This rearrangement joins TRBV7-2 to TRBJ2-1, with TRBD2 as a possible D gene (5 bases). V gave up 10 bases and J gave up 12 bases, with 16 bases separating them. The CDR3 length is 11 residues. Germline V gives CDR1 SGHTA, CDR2 FQGNSA. The CDR3 DNA follows: TGTGCCAACAGTTTTTGGGCGGGGCAGTTCTTC. It encodes CANSFWAGQFF.

The chain recombines TRBV5-1 with TRBJ2-5; 7 bases align to TRBD2. The CDR3 consists of 15 residues. The J segment lost 3 bases and the V segment lost 4 bases, leaving 9 bases of the junction unmatched. The germline CDR1 and CDR2 sequences are SGHRS and YFSETQ. CDR3 in DNA: TGCGCCAGCAGCCGCTACGGGACTACGGAAGAGACCCAGTACTTC. This sequence encodes CASSRYGTTEETQYF.

The chain has TRBV5-4 and TRBJ2-3; D possibly corresponds to TRBD2 (6 bases). CDR1 and CDR2 from the germline V gene are SGHNT and YYREEE (reference sequence). The CDR3 consists of 15 residues. With 4 bases removed from V and 0 bases from J, the gap between germline ends came to 12 bases. CDR3 coding DNA: TGTGCCAGCAGCACCAGACTAGTTAGCACAGATACGCAGTATTTT. Protein product: CASSTRLVSTDTQYF.

V usage is TRBV6-1 and J usage is TRBJ2-5, with 9 bases lining up with TRBD2. CDR3 length: 20 amino acids. Germline values: CDR1 MNHNS, CDR2 SASEGT. The trim removed 5 bases at V and 0 bases at J, leaving 19 bases unmatched. In nucleotides, the CDR3 is TGTGCCAGCAGTATGGTCCCGACTGAGCGGGGGGCCCAGTACCAAGAGACCCAGTACTTC. It encodes CASSMVPTERGAQYQETQYF.

With regard to this clonotype: At one of its ends the junction is not consistent with the germline gene, which may arise from a read error. The gene calls are TRBV20-1 and TRBJ1-6, with D unclear. The CDR3 spans 12 residues. Germline values: CDR1 DFQATT, CDR2 SNEGSKA (reference sequence). CDR3 loop: CSACLSNSPLHF. CDR3 DNA: TGTAGTGCCTGTCTCTCGAATTCACCCCTCCACTTT.

The CDR3 region has the DNA TGTGCCAGCAGCCGTTCAGGGGGCAGTAATAAAGCTTTCTTT. Protein: CASSRSGGSNKAFF. This chain connects TRBV7-9 to TRBJ1-1, with 8 positions matching TRBD1. V lost 5 bases and J lost 9; bases outside the gene matches: 11. This CDR3 region has 14 residues. CDR1 and CDR2 (germline): SEHNR, FQNEAQ (reference sequence).

The chain recombines TRBV4-3 with TRBJ1-3; D uncertain. This CDR3 comprises 15 residues. With 1 base removed from V and 1 base from J, the gap between germline ends came to 8 bases. Germline values: CDR1 LGHNA, CDR2 YSLEER. Here the CDR3 reads CASSQATASGNTIYF. The CDR3, as DNA: TGCGCCAGCAGCCAAGCAACAGCTTCTGGAAACACCATATATTTT.